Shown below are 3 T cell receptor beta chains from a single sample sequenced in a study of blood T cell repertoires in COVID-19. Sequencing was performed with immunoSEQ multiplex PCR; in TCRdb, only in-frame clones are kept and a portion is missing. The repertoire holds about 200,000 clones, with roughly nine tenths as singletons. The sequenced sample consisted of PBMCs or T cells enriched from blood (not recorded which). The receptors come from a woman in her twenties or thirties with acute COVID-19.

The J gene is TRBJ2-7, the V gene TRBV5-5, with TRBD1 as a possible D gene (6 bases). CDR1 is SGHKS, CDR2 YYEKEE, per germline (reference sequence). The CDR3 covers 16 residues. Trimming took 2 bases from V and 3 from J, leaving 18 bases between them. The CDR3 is CASSLTTGPIGYEQYF. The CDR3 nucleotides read TGTGCCAGCAGCTTAACGACAGGCCCGATAGGCTACGAGCAGTACTTC.

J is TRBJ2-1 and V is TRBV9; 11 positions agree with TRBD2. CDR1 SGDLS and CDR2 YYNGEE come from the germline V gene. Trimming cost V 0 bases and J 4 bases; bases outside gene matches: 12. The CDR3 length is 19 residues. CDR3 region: CASSVAGVGTSGGYNEQFF. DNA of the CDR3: TGTGCCAGCAGCGTAGCCGGCGTCGGAACTAGCGGGGGATACAATGAGCAGTTCTTC.

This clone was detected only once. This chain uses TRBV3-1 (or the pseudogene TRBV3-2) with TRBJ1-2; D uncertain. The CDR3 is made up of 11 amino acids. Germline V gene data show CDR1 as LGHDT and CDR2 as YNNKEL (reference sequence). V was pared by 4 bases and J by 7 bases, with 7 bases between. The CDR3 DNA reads TGTGCCAGCAGCCTGAGTCGTGGCTACACCTTC. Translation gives CASSLSRGYTF.